The source of this T cell receptor (beta chain) is a study of shared T cell receptors in the human thymus. A note on this clone: The same CDR3 can be traced to other DNA sequences in this sample.

This table comes from immunoSEQ multiplex PCR, and its TCRdb copy is limited to in-frame clones, with some not included. The profile shows hundreds of thousands of clones, about 87% of them singletons. Germline-derived CDR1 and CDR2 are GTSNPN and SVGIG (reference sequence). The CDR3 length is 15 residues. V lost 1 base and J lost 0, with 7 bases in between. This sample also belongs to another study, concerning human thymus T cells. That study reports: Healthy Finnish infants undergoing corrective surgery for congenital heart defects were used as donors.

Sequenced sample: thymocytes. The sequence derives from a boy under two years old with a congenital heart defect. The rearrangement joins TRBV30 to TRBJ1-6; D is unclear. CDR3 DNA: TGTGCCTGGAGTGGGGCGAGCTCCTATAATTCACCCCTCCACTTT. Translated: CAWSGASSYNSPLHF.